These T cell receptor beta chains were read from a single sample in a study of technical replicates of blood from several donors. Method: immunoSEQ multiplex PCR; TCRdb's copy keeps in-frame clones and lacks some. The sample has 85,000 to 95,000 clones; about 96% are singletons. Sample: T cells isolated from PBMCs. The receptors derive from a human donor in good health. Both conserved end residues are trimmed from each CDR3.

V gene	J gene	CDR3 protein
TRBV30	TRBJ1-3	AWSVQRDTIY
TRBV28	TRBJ1-4	ASRPTGGVKEKLF
TRBV5-1	TRBJ2-3	ASSSARGTDTQY
TRBV14	TRBJ2-1	ASSQAKSGRLEQF
TRBV4-1	TRBJ2-1	ASSQRGRLFDEQF
TRBV28	TRBJ1-5	ASSIDRDRKPQH
TRBV2	TRBJ1-1	ASSDGTGSTEAF
TRBV7-8	TRBJ2-3	ASSLGRGPDTQY
TRBV7-9	TRBJ2-7	ASSLQDRDYEQY
TRBV19	TRBJ2-3	ASINRGTDTQY
TRBV19	TRBJ1-2	ASSMTDEYGYT
TRBV4-3	TRBJ2-7	ASSQDLERGNSYEQY
TRBV19	TRBJ1-1	ASSIGQTEAF
TRBV6-1	TRBJ2-5	ASMEGGETQY
TRBV5-1	TRBJ2-7	ASSWTGGDSYEQY
TRBV5-4	TRBJ2-3	ASSLAGGSADTQY
TRBV19	TRBJ2-5	ASSRNGRETQY
TRBV4-3	TRBJ2-1	ASSQDGLAGNEQF
TRBV5-1	TRBJ2-1	ASSLGTSGSSSYNEQF
TRBV14	TRBJ2-2	ASSQGQGNTGELF
TRBV4-1	TRBJ1-1	ASSPSWKDSEAF
TRBV7-3	TRBJ2-2	ASSEDSGELF
TRBV7-6	TRBJ2-7	ASSLTGYEQY
TRBV9	TRBJ2-3	ASSGLAGHTDTQY
TRBV18	TRBJ2-3	ASSRILREEGDTQY
TRBV2	TRBJ2-7	ASRPGGGFEQY
TRBV15	TRBJ2-7	ATRGLRSTYEQY
TRBV10-3	TRBJ2-1	AISVVGAVTGEGNHEQF
TRBV4-2	TRBJ1-3	ASSQGSMNTIY
TRBV19	TRBJ2-7	ASGTGPYEQY
TRBV2	TRBJ2-1	ASSESEREVNNEQF
TRBV7-3	TRBJ2-1	ASSLTSANYNEQF
TRBV21-1	TRBJ1-2	ASSKKDPWTTGWGYT
TRBV5-5	TRBJ1-5	ASSQGASNQPQH
TRBV7-9	TRBJ1-2	ASSLSEFYGYT
TRBV27	TRBJ1-2	ASSLGGGGAGYT
TRBV7-9	TRBJ2-7	ASSPTGRTYEQY
TRBV29-1	TRBJ1-4	SVVDRVGRLF
TRBV19	TRBJ1-2	ASSSNYGYT
TRBV19	TRBJ1-5	ASSMKQGQPQH
TRBV5-5	TRBJ2-1	ASSLIRTGYNEQF